The entry that follows covers one T cell receptor (beta chain) sequence. Its antigen is unknown. The table came from immunoSEQ multiplex PCR; TCRdb's copy has only in-frame clones and leaves some out. The table has about 51,000 clones, 89% seen once. The data were obtained in a study of graft-versus-host responses after intestinal transplantation. Overall study: Anti-thymocyte globulin was used for induction in all recipients, who then took tacrolimus and steroids for roughly three years.

Findings and limits, study-wide: An association linked early post-transplant HvG declines with peak circulating GvH clone levels. There were GvH clones found in recipient marrow, and some of them appeared first in ileum or blood.

CDR3 size: 15 residues. V lost 4 bases to trimming and J lost 5 bases; unmatched junction nucleotides: 8. The germline V gene has CDR1 SGDLS and CDR2 YYNGEE. The V and J genes are TRBV9 and TRBJ1-4; 7 bases map to TRBD1. This specimen was unstimulated CD4+ T cells sorted from spleen or lymph node cells, taken before transplant. This TCR came from a human donor who was the organ donor for an intestinal transplant. CDR3 bases: TGTGCCAGCAGCCCGCGGACAGGAGTCAATGAAAAACTGTTTTTT. Protein: CASSPRTGVNEKLFF.